The 22 T cell receptor beta chains in this list originate from one sample, sequenced in a study of regulatory T cells in long-lasting Graves disease. Arm-PCR of CDR3 regions and iRepertoire HTBI primers were the basis on which TCR beta libraries were built. TCRdb processed the multiplex PCR reads anew with MiXCR; each CDR3 protein has one entry. The repertoire holds fewer than 450,000 distinct CDR3 sequences, with over 12% as singletons. As to time point: newly diagnosed GD, antithyroid drugs for less than 3 months. Scientists built the TCR library using RNA that was extracted from PBMCs. The data also belong to a second study, concerning T cells in Graves' hyperthyroidism and ophthalmopathy.

Material: peripheral blood mononuclear cells (PBMCs), obtained at new diagnosis, from a patient treated with antithyroid drugs. These receptors originate from a woman aged 40 to 50 with Graves disease.

This clonotype appeared many times. The chain combines TRBV19 with TRBJ1-1, with D hard to call. Trimming took 8 bases from V and 0 from J, leaving 10 bases between them. CDR1 LNHDA and CDR2 SQIVND come from the germline V gene (reference sequence). The length of the CDR3 is 13 residues. The CDR3 loop reads CASGRWVNTEAFF. The CDR3 nucleotides are TGTGCCAGTGGCAGGTGGGTGAACACTGAAGCTTTCTTT.

In this sample, this clonotype turned up many times. Here the CDR3 reads CASSPDRRNTEAFF. The CDR3 DNA is TGTGCCAGCAGCCCCGACAGGAGGAACACTGAAGCTTTCTTT. This rearrangement joins TRBV7-9 to TRBJ1-1, with a possible D match to TRBD1 (6 bases). The CDR3 extends over 14 amino acids. V lost 5 bases to trimming and J lost 1 base, with 11 bases between them. Per the germline V gene, CDR1 is SEHNR and CDR2 is FQNEAQ (reference sequence). The full variable domain, rest sourced from reference TRBV7-9 and TRBJ1-1, is DTGVSQNPRHKITKRGQNVTFRCDPISEHNRLYWYRQTLGQGPEFLTYFQNEAQLEKSRLLSDRFSAERPKGSFSTLEIQRTEQGDSAMYLCASSPDRRNTEAFFGQGTRLTVV.

The sample holds many counts of this clonotype. The chain is built from TRBV20-1 and TRBJ1-6, with D perhaps matching TRBD1 (6 bases). In germline, CDR1 is DFQATT, CDR2 SNEGSKA (reference sequence). Trimming removed 7 bases at V and 5 bases at J, with 9 bases between. This CDR3 is 12 amino acids long. The CDR3 sequence is CSGRTDNSPLHF. The CDR3 coding sequence is TGCAGTGGACGGACAGATAATTCACCCCTCCACTTT.

This chain joins TRBV19 and TRBJ1-6; D is uncertain. V was shortened by 7 bases and J by 9 bases, with 19 bases between the two germline ends. Germline CDR1 LNHDA, CDR2 SQIVND (reference sequence). The CDR3 is 15 residues long. CDR3 region: CASTPAASWGSPLHF. CDR3 nucleotide sequence: TGTGCCAGTACTCCCGCCGCAAGCTGGGGTTCACCCCTCCACTTT.

In this sample, this clonotype turned up many times. The V call is TRBV5-6, the J call TRBJ2-1, with 10 bases aligning to TRBD2. The CDR3 covers 18 residues. V shed 0 bases and J 1 base; nucleotides not matched to a gene: 7. The germline gives CDR1 SGHDT, CDR2 YYEEEE. The CDR3 is CASSLAPSGSYSYNEQFF. CDR3 DNA sequence: TGTGCCAGCAGCTTGGCTCCTAGCGGGAGTTATTCCTACAATGAGCAGTTCTTC.

This clonotype was counted at least ten times. This rearrangement joins TRBV7-9 to TRBJ2-5, with 14 positions matching TRBD2. In germline, CDR1 is SEHNR, CDR2 FQNEAQ (reference sequence). V lost 6 bases and J lost 9; bases outside the gene matches: 12. The CDR3 runs to 16 residues. The CDR3 loop is CASSYLGLAGAGAQYF. Written as DNA, the CDR3 is TGTGCCAGCAGTTACTTGGGACTAGCGGGAGCTGGAGCCCAGTACTTC.

This clonotype came up many times. The rearrangement links TRBV2 to TRBJ2-1; 12 bases map to TRBD2. Per the germline V gene, CDR1 is SNHLY and CDR2 is FYNNEI. The CDR3 loop spans 13 amino acids. The ends lost 11 bases at V and 6 bases at J; junction bases unmatched: 5. CDR3 protein: CAARLAGVNEQFF. As DNA, the CDR3 is TGTGCCGCACGACTAGCGGGAGTCAATGAGCAGTTCTTC.

Comments on this clonotype: A much larger clone is a single base away; this may be a read error. This chain links TRBV28 with TRBJ1-1, with D maybe TRBD1 (5 bases). CDR3 size: 14 residues. Germline V gene data show CDR1 as MDHEN and CDR2 as SYDVKM. Here the CDR3 reads CAGSLFGGNTEAFF. CDR3 DNA sequence: TGTGCCGGCAGTTTATTTGGGGGGAACACTGAAGCTTTCTTT.

The V gene is TRBV20-1, the J gene TRBJ1-5, with a possible D match to TRBD1 (5 bases). V was shortened by 0 bases and J by 3 bases, with 9 bases between the two germline ends. The length of the CDR3 is 14 residues. Germline V gene lookup returns CDR1 DFQATT and CDR2 SNEGSKA (reference sequence). The CDR3 region is CSAREGGPNQPQHF. In nucleotides, the CDR3 is TGCAGTGCTAGAGAGGGGGGTCCCAATCAGCCCCAGCATTTT.

This clonotype was counted ten times or more. The V gene is TRBV10-3, the J gene TRBJ2-7, with D possibly TRBD1 on 5 matching bases. The CDR3 totals 12 residues. Germline loops: CDR1 ENHRY, CDR2 SYGVKD. V lost 8 bases to trimming and J lost 0 bases, with 8 bases between them. CDR3 residues: CAIGQTSYEQYF. Written as DNA, the CDR3 is TGTGCCATCGGACAAACCTCCTACGAGCAGTACTTC.

This chain connects TRBV5-4 to TRBJ2-2; 11 bases fit TRBD2. Trimming cost V 4 bases and J 6 bases; bases outside gene matches: 11. CDR1 and CDR2 from the germline V gene are SGHNT and YYREEE (reference sequence). The CDR3 sequence is 17 residues long. The CDR3 sequence: CASSPPLGSGRAGELFF. The CDR3, as DNA: TGTGCCAGCAGCCCGCCCCTGGGTAGCGGGAGGGCCGGGGAGCTGTTTTTT. Supplemented by reference TRBV5-4 and TRBJ2-2, the full variable domain reads ETGVTQSPTHLIKTRGQQVTLRCSSQSGHNTVSWYQQALGQGPQFIFQYYREEENGRGNFPPRFSGLQFPNYSSELNVNALELDDSALYLCASSPPLGSGRAGELFFGEGSRLTVL.

This clonotype was counted ten times or more. The rearrangement uses TRBV6-2 or TRBV6-3 and TRBJ2-3; tentatively, D is TRBD2 (6 bases). The CDR3 spans 15 residues. Per germline, CDR1 MNHEY and CDR2 SVGEGT. V shed 0 bases and J shed 1 base, with 8 bases lying between them. This CDR3 is CASSYSRRGTDTQYF. CDR3 DNA sequence: TGTGCCAGCAGTTACTCGAGGAGGGGCACAGATACGCAGTATTTT.

This clonotype was recorded many times. V is TRBV6-1 and J is TRBJ1-6; the match to TRBD1 covers 11 bases. The CDR3 covers 18 residues. Per germline, CDR1 MNHNS and CDR2 SASEGT. V was clipped by 6 bases and J by 0 bases; unmatched bases: 7. The CDR3 protein is CASSPGQGGHSYNSPLHF. The CDR3 DNA reads TGTGCCAGCAGCCCGGGACAGGGGGGCCACTCCTATAATTCACCCCTCCACTTT.

There are many counts of this clonotype. The J gene is TRBJ2-2, the V gene TRBV12-3 or TRBV12-4; possible D gene TRBD1, 5 bases. Trimming shortened V by 6 bases and J by 1 base, and 9 bases separated the two germline ends. The CDR3 consists of 14 residues. CDR3 in DNA: TGTGCCAGCAGACGGACACAGAACACCGGGGAGCTGTTTTTT. Translating it yields CASRRTQNTGELFF.

In this sample, this clonotype turned up many times. V is TRBV29-1 and J is TRBJ2-1; no firm D call. Germline assignment: CDR1 SQVTM and CDR2 ANQGSEA. The length of the CDR3 is 12 residues. Trimming removed 6 bases at V and 8 bases at J, with 14 bases between. CDR3 loop: CSVAPRVDEQFF. The DNA for the CDR3 is TGCAGCGTCGCCCCCCGGGTGGATGAGCAGTTCTTC.

This clonotype was seen at least ten times. This chain uses TRBV28 with TRBJ2-1, with D perhaps assigned TRBD1 or TRBD2 (5 bases each). Germline CDR1 MDHEN, CDR2 SYDVKM. The length of the CDR3 is 15 residues. The V end was cut by 6 bases, the J end by 6 bases, with 18 bases between. The CDR3 nucleotides are TGTGCCAGCAGAACTCCGGGACCAAAAAGCAATGAGCAGTTCTTC. Protein product: CASRTPGPKSNEQFF.

The V and J genes are TRBV9 and TRBJ2-3, with TRBD1 matching over 7 bases. The CDR3 sequence is 15 residues long. Per the germline V gene, CDR1 is SGDLS and CDR2 is YYNGEE. Unmatched junction bases numbered 5, after V lost 0 bases and J lost 4 bases. CDR3 coding DNA: TGTGCCAGCAGCGTAGCAGACAGGGCGGCAGATACGCAGTATTTT. Translation: CASSVADRAADTQYF.

The chain carries TRBV19 and TRBJ1-1, with 9 positions matching TRBD1. The CDR3 is 16 residues long. With V trimmed by 7 bases and J by 3 bases, 12 bases remained unmatched. Per germline, CDR1 LNHDA and CDR2 SQIVND (reference sequence). The CDR3, as DNA: TGTGCCAGTACCACAGGGGGCAGGTGGAGGGACACTGAAGCTTTCTTT. This codes for CASTTGGRWRDTEAFF.

This clonotype was recorded a few times. The rearrangement joins TRBV7-8 to TRBJ2-1, with 11 bases that match TRBD1. Trimming removed 5 bases from V and 6 bases from J; junction bases left unmatched: 6. The length of the CDR3 is 15 residues. Germline CDR1 and CDR2: SGHVS and FQNEAQ. The CDR3 loop reads CASSKDRGRLNEQFF. CDR3 in DNA: TGTGCCAGCAGCAAGGACAGGGGGCGTCTCAATGAGCAGTTCTTC.

This clonotype occurred many times. The V call is TRBV18, the J call TRBJ2-5, with D uncertain. CDR3 length: 14 residues. Trimming took 1 base from V and 2 from J, leaving 8 bases between them. Germline V lookup: CDR1 KGHSH, CDR2 LQKENI. The DNA of the CDR3 is TGTGCCAGCTCACCACTATTAGGTCAAGAGACCCAGTACTTC. Residues: CASSPLLGQETQYF.

V is TRBV24-1 and J is TRBJ2-5, with TRBD1 as a possible D gene (5 bases). CDR3 length equals 15 residues. Germline assignment: CDR1 KGHDR and CDR2 SFDVKD. Between the trimmed V and J ends, which lost 5 bases and 5 bases, there was a span of 17 bases. The CDR3 DNA reads as TGTGCCACCAGTGGGGTTGGGGCCCCAGTGGAGACCCAGTACTTC. It specifies CATSGVGAPVETQYF.

The V and J genes are TRBV6-1 and TRBJ1-5, with 7 bases matching TRBD1. Germline V CDR1 and CDR2: MNHNS, SASEGT. The CDR3 extends over 17 amino acids. V gave up 2 bases and J gave up 3 bases; unmatched junction bases: 10. CDR3 sequence (DNA): TGTGCCAGCAGTGAATCCCCAGTGGGACAGCTCAATCAGCCCCAGCATTTT. This codes for CASSESPVGQLNQPQHF.